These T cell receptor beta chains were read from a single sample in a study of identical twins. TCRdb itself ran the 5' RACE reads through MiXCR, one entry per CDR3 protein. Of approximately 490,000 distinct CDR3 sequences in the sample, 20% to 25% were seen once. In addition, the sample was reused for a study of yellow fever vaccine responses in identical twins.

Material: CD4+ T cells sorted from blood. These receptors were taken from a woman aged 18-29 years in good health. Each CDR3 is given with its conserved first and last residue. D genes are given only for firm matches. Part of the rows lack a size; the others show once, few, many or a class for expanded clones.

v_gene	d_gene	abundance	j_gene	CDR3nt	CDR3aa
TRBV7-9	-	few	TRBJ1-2	TGTGCCAGCAGCTTACCGATTGTTGGTGGCTACACCTTC	CASSLPIVGGYTF
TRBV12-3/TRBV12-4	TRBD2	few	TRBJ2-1	TGTGCCAGCAGTTCGGGACTAGCGGGGGGTGGTGAGCAGTTCTTC	CASSSGLAGGGEQFF
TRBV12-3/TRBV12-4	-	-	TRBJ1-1	TGTGCCAGCAGACGGGACACAGTGAACACTGAAGCTTTCTTT	CASRRDTVNTEAFF
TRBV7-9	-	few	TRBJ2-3	TGTGCCAGCAGCATAGCAGATACGCAGTATTTT	CASSIADTQYF
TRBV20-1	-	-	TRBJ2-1	TGCAGTGCTAGCCCCAGGGGTTTAAGGAATGAGCAGTTCTTC	CSASPRGLRNEQFF
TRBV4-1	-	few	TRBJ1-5	TGCGCCAGCAGCCAGGGTTCAGGGAATGTCCAGCCCCAGCATTTT	CASSQGSGNVQPQHF
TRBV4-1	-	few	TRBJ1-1	TGCGCCAGCAGCCAAGAACAGACAGTGAACACTGAAGCTTTCTTT	CASSQEQTVNTEAFF
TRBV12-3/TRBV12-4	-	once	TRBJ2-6	TGTGCCAGCAGTTTATCCGGCCGAGGGAGGTTAGGGGCCAACGTCCTGACTTTC	CASSLSGRGRLGANVLTF
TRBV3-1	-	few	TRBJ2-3	TGTGCCAGCAGCCAAGGGACTGACCTGCAGTATTTT	CASSQGTDLQYF
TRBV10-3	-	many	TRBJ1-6	TGTGCCATCAGTGTCGGGGGTTCACCCCTCCACTTT	CAISVGGSPLHF
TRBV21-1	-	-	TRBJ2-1	TGTGCCAGCAGAGGTAGGGCTGAGCAGTTCTTC	CASRGRAEQFF
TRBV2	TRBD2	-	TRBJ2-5	TGTGCCAGCAGGACTAGCGGGAGGGGAGAGACCCAGTACTTC	CASRTSGRGETQYF
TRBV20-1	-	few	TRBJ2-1	TGCAGTGCTACCATTAGCGGAGTTATTTTCAGCTCCTACAATGAGCAGTTCTTC	CSATISGVIFSSYNEQFF
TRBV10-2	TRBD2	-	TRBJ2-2	TGCGCCAGCAACCCCGGGACTAGCGGGGGCCGGGGGTGGGTCGGGGAGCTGTTTTTT	CASNPGTSGGRGWVGELFF
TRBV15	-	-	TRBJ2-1	TGTGCCACCAGCAGAGTTGGTCTCAATGAGCAGTTCTTC	CATSRVGLNEQFF
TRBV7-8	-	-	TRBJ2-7	TGTGCCAGCAGCTTAGGGACAATCTCAATCTACGAGCAGTACTTC	CASSLGTISIYEQYF
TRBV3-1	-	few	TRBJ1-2	TGTGCCAGCAGCCAAAACAGGCTACTTAACTATGGCTACACCTTC	CASSQNRLLNYGYTF
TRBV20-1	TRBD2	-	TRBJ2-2	TGCAGTGCTAATCGGGGGGGAACGGTCGGGGAGCTGTTTTTT	CSANRGGTVGELFF
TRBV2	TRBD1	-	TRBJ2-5	TGTGCCAGCAGTGCCCAGGGACAGGGGGGGGAGACCCAGTACTTC	CASSAQGQGGETQYF
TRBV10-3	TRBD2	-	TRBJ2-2	TGTGCCATCAGTCCTAGCGGGAGGAATACCGGGGAGCTGTTTTTT	CAISPSGRNTGELFF
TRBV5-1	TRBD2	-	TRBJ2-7	TGCGCCAGCAGCCCGGGTGGGACTTTGGCGGGAGGACAGTACTTC	CASSPGGTLAGGQYF
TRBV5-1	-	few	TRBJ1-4	TGCGCCAGCAGCCAACCGGGAAGGAGTGAAAAACTGTTTTTT	CASSQPGRSEKLFF